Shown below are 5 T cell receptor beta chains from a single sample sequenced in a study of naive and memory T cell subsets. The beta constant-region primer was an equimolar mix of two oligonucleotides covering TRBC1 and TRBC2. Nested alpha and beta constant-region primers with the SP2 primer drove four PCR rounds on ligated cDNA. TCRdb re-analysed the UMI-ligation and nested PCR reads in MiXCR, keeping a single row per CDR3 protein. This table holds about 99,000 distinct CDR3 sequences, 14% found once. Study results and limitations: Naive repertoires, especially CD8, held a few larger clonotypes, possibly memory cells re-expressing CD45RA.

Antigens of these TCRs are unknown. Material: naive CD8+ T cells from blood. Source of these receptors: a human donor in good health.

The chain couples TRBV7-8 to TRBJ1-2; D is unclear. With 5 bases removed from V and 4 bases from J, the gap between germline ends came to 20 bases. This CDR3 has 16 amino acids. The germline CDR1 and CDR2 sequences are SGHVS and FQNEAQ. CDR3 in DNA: TGTGCCAGCAGCCTTATAGCCCGAGTATTGGGCTATGGCTACACCTTC. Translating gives CASSLIARVLGYGYTF.

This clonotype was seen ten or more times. CDR3 amino acids: CASSFLGAGAIQYF. CDR3 nucleotide sequence: TGTGCCAGCAGCTTTTTGGGGGCTGGAGCCATTCAGTACTTC. The chain uses TRBV5-4 and TRBJ2-4; a possible D gene is TRBD1 (6 bases). CDR3 length: 14 amino acids. Trimming left V 2 bases short and J 9 bases short, with 15 bases between. CDR1 SGHNT and CDR2 YYREEE come from the germline V gene (reference sequence).

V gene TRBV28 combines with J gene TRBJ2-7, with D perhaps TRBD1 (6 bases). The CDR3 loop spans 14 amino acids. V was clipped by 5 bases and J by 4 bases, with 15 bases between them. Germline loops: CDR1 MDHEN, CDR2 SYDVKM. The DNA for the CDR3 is TGTGCCAGCAGTGCCCACAGGGTAGGGTACGAGCAGTACTTC. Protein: CASSAHRVGYEQYF. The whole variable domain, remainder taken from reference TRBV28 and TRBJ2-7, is DVKVTQSSRYLVKRTGEKVFLECVQDMDHENMFWYRQDPGLGLRLIYFSYDVKMKEKGDIPEGYSVSREKKERFSLILESASTNQTSMYLCASSAHRVGYEQYFGPGTRLTVT.

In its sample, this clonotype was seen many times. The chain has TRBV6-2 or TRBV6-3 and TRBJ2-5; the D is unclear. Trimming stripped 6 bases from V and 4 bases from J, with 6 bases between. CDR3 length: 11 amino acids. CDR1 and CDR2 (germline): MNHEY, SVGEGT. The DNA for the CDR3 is TGTGCCAGCAGCCCCGGAGAGACCCAGTACTTC. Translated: CASSPGETQYF.

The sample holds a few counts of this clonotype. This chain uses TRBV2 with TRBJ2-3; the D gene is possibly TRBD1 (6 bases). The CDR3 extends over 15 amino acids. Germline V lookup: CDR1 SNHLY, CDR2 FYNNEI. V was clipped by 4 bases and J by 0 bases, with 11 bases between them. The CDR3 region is CASSGTASSTDTQYF. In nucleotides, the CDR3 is TGTGCCAGCAGTGGGACAGCGTCTAGCACAGATACGCAGTATTTT.